This is a list of T cell receptor beta chains from one sample in a study of vaccination effects on CD4 cells after COVID-19. These receptors are not linked to any known antigen. Sequenced by immunoSEQ multiplex PCR; TCRdb stores in-frame clones only, minus some. The sample holds about 27,000 clones, 80% to 90% seen once. This material consisted of CD4+ T cells from PBMCs cultured with HCoV-NL63 spike peptides, taken after COVID-19 vaccination. The source of these receptors is a human donor who received a COVID-19 vaccine. Some clones in this sample may be carry-over from other donors' samples. The CDR3 runs from the conserved cysteine through the conserved F or W. The order of the fields is CDR3 length, J gene, V gene, clone size, D gene, CDR3 DNA, CDR3 protein. D genes are given only for firm matches. Clone size is stated in some rows and not others, as once, few, many or a class when expanded.

cdr3_length: 15; j_call: TRBJ2-4; v_call: TRBV19; clone_size: NA; d_call: NA; cdr3_nt: TGTGCCAGTAGTGGGGGTTGGGGGGGCCCAATCATTCAGTACTTC; cdr3_aa: CASSGGWGGPIIQYF
cdr3_length: 13; j_call: TRBJ1-1; v_call: TRBV10-3; clone_size: few; d_call: TRBD1; cdr3_nt: TGTGCCATCAAGGGACAGGGGAACACTGAAGCTTTCTTT; cdr3_aa: CAIKGQGNTEAFF
cdr3_length: 16; j_call: TRBJ1-3; v_call: TRBV5-1; clone_size: NA; d_call: NA; cdr3_nt: TGCGCCAGCAGCTCCCAGACGGGTAGCTCTGGAAACACCATATATTTT; cdr3_aa: CASSSQTGSSGNTIYF
cdr3_length: 16; j_call: TRBJ2-2; v_call: TRBV10-1; clone_size: NA; d_call: NA; cdr3_nt: TGCGCCAGCAGTGATGCCGGGGCAGCGAACACCGGGGAGCTGTTTTTT; cdr3_aa: CASSDAGAANTGELFF
cdr3_length: 16; j_call: TRBJ1-1; v_call: TRBV6-2/TRBV6-3; clone_size: NA; d_call: NA; cdr3_nt: TGTGCCAGCAGTTACAGGGGGAAAGGGGTGAACACTGAAGCTTTCTTT; cdr3_aa: CASSYRGKGVNTEAFF
cdr3_length: 15; j_call: TRBJ2-5; v_call: TRBV7-2; clone_size: NA; d_call: NA; cdr3_nt: TGTGCCAGCAGCTTGTCGCGAGGATTCCAAGAGACCCAGTACTTC; cdr3_aa: CASSLSRGFQETQYF
cdr3_length: 15; j_call: TRBJ2-2; v_call: TRBV4-1; clone_size: NA; d_call: NA; cdr3_nt: TGCGCCAGCAGCCAATGGCAGGGGAACACCGGGGAGCTGTTTTTT; cdr3_aa: CASSQWQGNTGELFF
cdr3_length: 13; j_call: TRBJ2-3; v_call: TRBV5-4; clone_size: few; d_call: NA; cdr3_nt: TGTGCCAGCAGCTTGCGGGGCACAGATACGCAGTATTTT; cdr3_aa: CASSLRGTDTQYF
cdr3_length: 20; j_call: TRBJ2-2; v_call: TRBV4-1; clone_size: NA; d_call: NA; cdr3_nt: TGCGCCAGCAGCCAAGGATTAGGAGGAAAAGGGGGGGCCGCTTTCGGGGAGCTGTTTTTT; cdr3_aa: CASSQGLGGKGGAAFGELFF
cdr3_length: 14; j_call: TRBJ2-6; v_call: TRBV30; clone_size: NA; d_call: NA; cdr3_nt: TGTGCCTGGAGGAAGTACTCTGGGGCCAACGTCCTGACTTTC; cdr3_aa: CAWRKYSGANVLTF
cdr3_length: 16; j_call: TRBJ2-2; v_call: TRBV10-1; clone_size: NA; d_call: NA; cdr3_nt: TGCGCCAGCAGTGAGTCGAGATTAACTGTAGGAGGGGAGCTGTTTTTT; cdr3_aa: CASSESRLTVGGELFF
cdr3_length: 14; j_call: TRBJ2-7; v_call: TRBV5-1; clone_size: NA; d_call: NA; cdr3_nt: TGCGCCAGCAGCATCGGACAGACCTCAGGGGAGCAGTACTTC; cdr3_aa: CASSIGQTSGEQYF
cdr3_length: 15; j_call: TRBJ2-5; v_call: TRBV15; clone_size: NA; d_call: NA; cdr3_nt: TGTGCCACCAGCAATTGGTCGGGCCAGGCGGAGACCCAGTACTTC; cdr3_aa: CATSNWSGQAETQYF
cdr3_length: 18; j_call: TRBJ1-2; v_call: TRBV19; clone_size: NA; d_call: TRBD1; cdr3_nt: TGTGCCAGTAGTACCCCGGGACAGGGGGCGTACTTCAACTATGGCTACACCTTC; cdr3_aa: CASSTPGQGAYFNYGYTF
cdr3_length: 16; j_call: TRBJ2-1; v_call: TRBV5-1; clone_size: NA; d_call: NA; cdr3_nt: TGCGCCAGCAGCTTGGGGTCCGGATCTACAAGTCGTGAGCAGTTCTTC; cdr3_aa: CASSLGSGSTSREQFF
cdr3_length: 14; j_call: TRBJ2-1; v_call: TRBV6-5; clone_size: NA; d_call: TRBD2; cdr3_nt: TGTGCCAGCAGTAGGCGGGGGTCCTACAATGAGCAGTTCTTC; cdr3_aa: CASSRRGSYNEQFF
cdr3_length: 13; j_call: TRBJ1-3; v_call: TRBV27; clone_size: NA; d_call: NA; cdr3_nt: TGTGCCAGCAGCCGTAACACTGGAAACACCATATATTTT; cdr3_aa: CASSRNTGNTIYF
cdr3_length: 16; j_call: TRBJ1-5; v_call: TRBV6-5; clone_size: NA; d_call: NA; cdr3_nt: TGTGCCAGCAGTTTAGGAGGGCATAATGGCAATCAGCCCCAGCATTTT; cdr3_aa: CASSLGGHNGNQPQHF
cdr3_length: 16; j_call: TRBJ2-5; v_call: TRBV6-2/TRBV6-3; clone_size: medium-sized; d_call: TRBD2; cdr3_nt: TGTGCCAGCAGTTCCCCGACTAGCGGGGTTGGGGAGACCCAGTACTTC; cdr3_aa: CASSSPTSGVGETQYF
cdr3_length: 15; j_call: TRBJ2-5; v_call: TRBV5-1; clone_size: NA; d_call: NA; cdr3_nt: TGCGCCAGCAGCCCCTTCACAGACCTCCAAGAGACCCAGTACTTC; cdr3_aa: CASSPFTDLQETQYF
cdr3_length: 16; j_call: TRBJ2-2; v_call: TRBV5-1; clone_size: NA; d_call: TRBD2; cdr3_nt: TGCGCCAGCAGCTTGTCGACGGGGGGGCGTGCCGGGGAGCTGTTTTTT; cdr3_aa: CASSLSTGGRAGELFF
cdr3_length: 14; j_call: TRBJ2-5; v_call: TRBV6-5; clone_size: NA; d_call: TRBD1; cdr3_nt: TGTGCCAGCAGTTCGACAGGGGGCAAGGAGACCCAGTACTTC; cdr3_aa: CASSSTGGKETQYF
cdr3_length: 16; j_call: TRBJ1-3; v_call: TRBV7-2; clone_size: NA; d_call: NA; cdr3_nt: TGTGCCAGCAGCTTAGAACCAGGACGCTCTGGAAACACCATATATTTT; cdr3_aa: CASSLEPGRSGNTIYF
cdr3_length: 13; j_call: TRBJ1-6; v_call: TRBV7-2; clone_size: NA; d_call: NA; cdr3_nt: TGTGCCAGCAGCTTTAGCGATAATTCACCCCTCCACTTT; cdr3_aa: CASSFSDNSPLHF
cdr3_length: 14; j_call: TRBJ1-4; v_call: TRBV2; clone_size: NA; d_call: NA; cdr3_nt: TGTGCCAGCACGCTTACTGGGGGCGTTGAAAAACTGTTTTTT; cdr3_aa: CASTLTGGVEKLFF
cdr3_length: 13; j_call: TRBJ1-2; v_call: TRBV4-1; clone_size: NA; d_call: NA; cdr3_nt: TGCGCCAGCAGCCAAGTGGGAGGCTATGGCTACACCTTC; cdr3_aa: CASSQVGGYGYTF
cdr3_length: 12; j_call: TRBJ2-1; v_call: TRBV4-1; clone_size: once; d_call: NA; cdr3_nt: TGCGCCAGCAGCCTACAGCAGGGGGAGCAGTTCTTC; cdr3_aa: CASSLQQGEQFF
cdr3_length: 15; j_call: TRBJ1-4; v_call: TRBV5-4; clone_size: NA; d_call: NA; cdr3_nt: TGTGCCAGCAGCCCTGAGGGGGGAAGTAATGAAAAACTGTTTTTT; cdr3_aa: CASSPEGGSNEKLFF
cdr3_length: 13; j_call: TRBJ2-1; v_call: TRBV10-1; clone_size: NA; d_call: NA; cdr3_nt: TGCGCCAGCAGTGAGGTGGGGTTCCATGAGCAGTTCTTC; cdr3_aa: CASSEVGFHEQFF
cdr3_length: 16; j_call: TRBJ1-6; v_call: TRBV5-1; clone_size: NA; d_call: TRBD1; cdr3_nt: TGCGCCAGCAGCTTGGCCGGGACAGCGTATAATTCACCCCTCCACTTT; cdr3_aa: CASSLAGTAYNSPLHF
cdr3_length: 14; j_call: TRBJ1-3; v_call: TRBV7-9; clone_size: NA; d_call: NA; cdr3_nt: TGTGCCAGCGGGCCAGGGGTTGACGGAAACACCATATATTTT; cdr3_aa: CASGPGVDGNTIYF
cdr3_length: 15; j_call: TRBJ1-1; v_call: TRBV5-5; clone_size: NA; d_call: NA; cdr3_nt: TGTGCCAGCAGCCTTCACGGAGGGGTTAACACTGAAGCTTTCTTT; cdr3_aa: CASSLHGGVNTEAFF
cdr3_length: 16; j_call: TRBJ2-3; v_call: TRBV18; clone_size: NA; d_call: TRBD1; cdr3_nt: TGTGCCAGCTCCCCCGGGACAGGGGCCACAAGGGGTACGCAGTATTTT; cdr3_aa: CASSPGTGATRGTQYF
cdr3_length: 13; j_call: TRBJ1-6; v_call: TRBV15; clone_size: NA; d_call: TRBD1; cdr3_nt: TGTGCCACGGGGACAGATTATAATTCACCCCTCCACTTT; cdr3_aa: CATGTDYNSPLHF
cdr3_length: 16; j_call: TRBJ2-1; v_call: TRBV2; clone_size: NA; d_call: TRBD2; cdr3_nt: TGTGCCAGCAGCCGCTATAGCGGGGGGGCCCGGAATGAGCAGTTCTTC; cdr3_aa: CASSRYSGGARNEQFF
cdr3_length: 15; j_call: TRBJ1-1; v_call: TRBV6-5; clone_size: once; d_call: NA; cdr3_nt: TGTGCCAGCAGTTACTCGAGGACAGTTAACACTGAAGCTTTCTTT; cdr3_aa: CASSYSRTVNTEAFF
cdr3_length: 14; j_call: TRBJ1-4; v_call: TRBV7-9; clone_size: NA; d_call: NA; cdr3_nt: TGTGCCAGCAGCCGGGGGGAACGGAATGAAAAACTGTTTTTT; cdr3_aa: CASSRGERNEKLFF
cdr3_length: 17; j_call: TRBJ2-3; v_call: TRBV18; clone_size: NA; d_call: TRBD1; cdr3_nt: TGTGCCAGCTCACCACAACCGGGACAGGGAACCACAGATACGCAGTATTTT; cdr3_aa: CASSPQPGQGTTDTQYF
cdr3_length: 17; j_call: TRBJ2-3; v_call: TRBV24-1; clone_size: once; d_call: TRBD1; cdr3_nt: TGTGCCACCAGGGGGACAGGGGGCGCTGGTTCAGCAGATACGCAGTATTTT; cdr3_aa: CATRGTGGAGSADTQYF
cdr3_length: 13; j_call: TRBJ1-3; v_call: TRBV7-3; clone_size: NA; d_call: NA; cdr3_nt: TGTGCCAGCAGCCCCAGGGCCGGAAACACCATATATTTT; cdr3_aa: CASSPRAGNTIYF
cdr3_length: 13; j_call: TRBJ2-5; v_call: TRBV7-8; clone_size: NA; d_call: NA; cdr3_nt: TGTGCCAGCAGGGCGGGACTCATAGAGACCCAGTACTTC; cdr3_aa: CASRAGLIETQYF
cdr3_length: 13; j_call: TRBJ2-3; v_call: TRBV11-1; clone_size: NA; d_call: NA; cdr3_nt: TGTGCCAGCAGCTTAATAATCACAGATACGCAGTATTTT; cdr3_aa: CASSLIITDTQYF
cdr3_length: 16; j_call: TRBJ2-3; v_call: TRBV11-2; clone_size: NA; d_call: TRBD1; cdr3_nt: TGTGCCAGCAGCTTAGCCTGGACAGGGGAAGCAGATACGCAGTATTTT; cdr3_aa: CASSLAWTGEADTQYF
cdr3_length: 13; j_call: TRBJ2-5; v_call: TRBV5-1; clone_size: NA; d_call: NA; cdr3_nt: TGCGCCAGCAGCTTTGGGATTCAAGAGACCCAGTACTTC; cdr3_aa: CASSFGIQETQYF
cdr3_length: 14; j_call: TRBJ1-1; v_call: TRBV7-2; clone_size: NA; d_call: NA; cdr3_nt: TGTGCCAGCAGCCCAACGACAGGAAACACTGAAGCTTTCTTT; cdr3_aa: CASSPTTGNTEAFF
cdr3_length: 15; j_call: TRBJ1-3; v_call: TRBV6-5; clone_size: once; d_call: NA; cdr3_nt: TGTGCCAGCAGTTACTCGATCGCGGCCGGAAACACCATATATTTT; cdr3_aa: CASSYSIAAGNTIYF
cdr3_length: 14; j_call: TRBJ1-1; v_call: TRBV2; clone_size: NA; d_call: NA; cdr3_nt: TGTGCCAGCAGGAACAGGGACCCGAACACTGAAGCTTTCTTT; cdr3_aa: CASRNRDPNTEAFF
cdr3_length: 15; j_call: TRBJ1-1; v_call: TRBV7-2; clone_size: NA; d_call: NA; cdr3_nt: TGTGCCAGCAGCTCCTCGCCTCGGGGGAACACTGAAGCTTTCTTT; cdr3_aa: CASSSSPRGNTEAFF
cdr3_length: 13; j_call: TRBJ2-5; v_call: TRBV14; clone_size: NA; d_call: NA; cdr3_nt: TGTGCCAGCAGCCAAATGAGACAAGAGACCCAGTACTTC; cdr3_aa: CASSQMRQETQYF
cdr3_length: 15; j_call: TRBJ1-2; v_call: TRBV6-1; clone_size: NA; d_call: NA; cdr3_nt: TGTGCCAGCAGTGAGCCGGGACGACAGCACTATGGCTACACCTTC; cdr3_aa: CASSEPGRQHYGYTF
cdr3_length: 13; j_call: TRBJ2-5; v_call: TRBV6-5; clone_size: NA; d_call: NA; cdr3_nt: TGTGCCAGCAGCGCCCCAGGGGAAGAGACCCAGTACTTC; cdr3_aa: CASSAPGEETQYF
cdr3_length: 15; j_call: TRBJ1-6; v_call: TRBV2; clone_size: NA; d_call: NA; cdr3_nt: TGTGCCAGCGCTCCCTTGGAGGCAGGCAATTCACCCCTCCACTTT; cdr3_aa: CASAPLEAGNSPLHF
cdr3_length: 15; j_call: TRBJ1-3; v_call: TRBV21-1; clone_size: NA; d_call: NA; cdr3_nt: TGTGCCAGCAGCTATCGGGACCCCTCTGGAAACACCATATATTTT; cdr3_aa: CASSYRDPSGNTIYF